A selection of T cell receptor beta chains follows, all from one sample in a study of blood T cells in healthy people across ages. MiXCR was run by TCRdb on the 5' RACE reads, yielding one entry per CDR3 protein. The data hold 700,000 or so distinct CDR3 sequences, with over 40% observed a single time. Sequencing used blood. The receptor set was obtained from a man older than 75 in good health. Both conserved end residues are part of each CDR3. The D gene is left open where the match is weak. Expanded clones are given a class, and other clones once, few, many or no size at all.

size	D	V	J	CDR3	DNA
few	NA	TRBV28	TRBJ2-5	CASSLFSGTEDRETQYF	TGTGCCAGCAGTTTATTCTCTGGGACCGAAGACCGGGAGACCCAGTACTTC
once	TRBD1	TRBV11-2	TRBJ2-7	CASSSRGQGAYEQYF	TGTGCCAGCAGCTCCCGGGGACAGGGGGCCTACGAGCAGTACTTC
many	NA	TRBV3-1	TRBJ2-5	CASSQEETQYF	TGTGCCAGCAGCCAAGAAGAGACCCAGTACTTC
few	TRBD2	TRBV20-1	TRBJ2-7	CSAGASLGRGYEQYF	TGCAGTGCTGGAGCCTCACTCGGGAGGGGGTACGAGCAGTACTTC
NA	NA	TRBV6-5	TRBJ2-1	CASSPTRNEQFF	TGTGCCAGCAGCCCGACCCGAAATGAGCAGTTCTTC
NA	TRBD1	TRBV11-2	TRBJ2-5	CASSPAPGQEETQYF	TGTGCCAGCAGCCCAGCCCCGGGACAGGAAGAGACCCAGTACTTC
few	TRBD1	TRBV14	TRBJ2-3	CASSQETGPDTQYF	TGTGCCAGCAGCCAGGAGACAGGGCCAGATACGCAGTATTTT
NA	TRBD1	TRBV7-2	TRBJ2-7	CASSQARQGNEQYF	TGTGCCAGCAGCCAAGCTAGACAGGGGAACGAGCAGTACTTC
NA	TRBD2	TRBV29-1	TRBJ2-3	CSVEGGRDLTDTQYF	TGCAGCGTTGAGGGCGGGAGGGATCTCACAGATACGCAGTATTTT
many	TRBD1	TRBV7-9	TRBJ2-3	CASSSGQGSTDTQYF	TGTGCCAGCAGCTCGGGACAGGGGAGCACAGATACGCAGTATTTT
NA	TRBD1	TRBV7-9	TRBJ2-7	CASSGGQRNNEQYF	TGTGCCAGCAGCGGGGGACAGCGTAATAACGAGCAGTACTTC
NA	NA	TRBV3-1	TRBJ2-5	CASSPERVIGEQYF	TGTGCCAGCAGCCCAGAACGTGTCATCGGTGAGCAGTACTTC
NA	NA	TRBV28	TRBJ1-3	CASTSGGAGNTIYF	TGTGCCAGCACCTCAGGAGGTGCCGGAAACACCATATATTTT
NA	TRBD1	TRBV12-3/TRBV12-4	TRBJ2-5	CASSNRRGGTEKETQYF	TGTGCCAGCAGCAATAGACGGGGTGGGACAGAAAAAGAGACCCAGTACTTC
few	NA	TRBV20-1	TRBJ2-3	CSARLVVNTDTQYF	TGCAGTGCTAGGCTAGTCGTTAACACAGATACGCAGTATTTT
few	NA	TRBV7-8	TRBJ2-4	CASSLAGTLRDIQYF	TGTGCCAGCAGCTTAGCGGGGACCTTGAGGGACATTCAGTACTTC
NA	TRBD1	TRBV20-1	TRBJ2-1	CSASSDRGYNEQFF	TGCAGTGCTAGTTCCGACAGGGGCTACAATGAGCAGTTCTTC
few	TRBD1	TRBV6-2/TRBV6-3	TRBJ2-7	CASTTAAGTGGREQYF	TGTGCCAGCACTACGGCGGCCGGGACAGGGGGACGAGAGCAGTACTTC
NA	NA	TRBV7-9	TRBJ2-7	CASGHSSGAYEQYF	TGTGCCAGCGGTCACTCGTCTGGGGCCTACGAGCAGTACTTC
NA	TRBD1	TRBV18	TRBJ1-1	CASSPYGQGNTEAFF	TGTGCCAGCTCACCCTACGGACAGGGGAACACTGAAGCTTTCTTT
NA	TRBD1	TRBV4-2	TRBJ1-6	CASSQDRDRGLRSNSPLHF	TGTGCCAGCAGCCAAGATAGGGACAGGGGTCTACGATCTAATTCACCCCTCCACTTT
few	NA	TRBV20-1	TRBJ2-7	CSAKTGIAEQYF	TGCAGTGCCAAAACAGGGATCGCCGAGCAGTACTTC
once	NA	TRBV20-1	TRBJ1-3	CSARSPSFGNTIYF	TGCAGTGCTAGATCTCCTAGTTTTGGAAACACCATATATTTT
NA	TRBD1	TRBV29-1	TRBJ2-1	CSVEAWGQGAADEQFF	TGCAGCGTTGAAGCATGGGGACAGGGGGCCGCGGATGAGCAGTTCTTC
many	TRBD2	TRBV25-1	TRBJ2-7	CASSDTGGGYEQYF	TGTGCCAGCAGTGACACCGGGGGGGGCTACGAGCAGTACTTC
NA	TRBD2	TRBV3-1	TRBJ2-5	CASSLLAGGRETQYF	TGTGCCAGCAGCCTCCTAGCGGGGGGGCGAGAGACCCAGTACTTC
NA	NA	TRBV7-2	TRBJ1-5	CASSKDVNQPQHF	TGTGCCAGCAGCAAGGACGTCAATCAGCCCCAGCATTTT
NA	TRBD2	TRBV6-1	TRBJ2-1	CASQPGLAGGGNEQFF	TGTGCCAGCCAACCGGGACTAGCGGGAGGGGGGAATGAGCAGTTCTTC
NA	TRBD1	TRBV10-2	TRBJ1-5	CASSGGTGGFNQPQHF	TGCGCCAGCAGTGGCGGGACAGGGGGTTTCAATCAGCCCCAGCATTTT
few	NA	TRBV4-3	TRBJ2-1	CASSQGLTIGSNEQFF	TGCGCCAGCAGCCAAGGCTTAACTATAGGTTCCAATGAGCAGTTCTTC
few	NA	TRBV24-1	TRBJ2-4	CATSAGENIQYF	TGTGCCACCAGTGCTGGGGAAAACATTCAGTACTTC
NA	TRBD2	TRBV6-2/TRBV6-3	TRBJ2-3	CASKSGRSTDTQYF	TGTGCCAGCAAGAGCGGGAGAAGCACAGATACGCAGTATTTT
once	NA	TRBV3-1	TRBJ1-1	CASSQLMNTEAFF	TGTGCCAGCAGCCAGCTAATGAACACTGAAGCTTTCTTT
few	NA	TRBV29-1	TRBJ2-4	CSGGTVAKNIQYF	TGCAGCGGAGGGACTGTAGCCAAAAACATTCAGTACTTC
NA	NA	TRBV9	TRBJ2-3	CASSVSGPGTQYF	TGTGCCAGCAGCGTCTCGGGACCAGGTACGCAGTATTTT
few	TRBD2	TRBV5-1	TRBJ2-3	CASSSSGTTDTQYF	TGCGCCAGCAGCTCCAGCGGGACCACAGATACGCAGTATTTT
NA	TRBD1	TRBV3-1	TRBJ2-7	CASSPWDREHEQYF	TGTGCCAGCAGCCCCTGGGACAGGGAGCACGAGCAGTACTTC
NA	TRBD2	TRBV20-1	TRBJ2-5	CSARARGLAGVKETQYF	TGCAGTGCTAGAGCGCGCGGACTAGCGGGAGTCAAGGAGACCCAGTACTTC
few	NA	TRBV27	TRBJ2-1	CASSLNSRSRAGNEQFF	TGTGCCAGCAGTTTAAACTCGCGGTCTAGGGCCGGCAATGAGCAGTTCTTC
NA	NA	TRBV10-3	TRBJ2-3	CAIRDEGDTQYF	TGTGCCATCAGGGACGAGGGGGATACGCAGTATTTT
many	TRBD2	TRBV2	TRBJ2-5	CASSPPSGSQETQYF	TGTGCCAGCAGTCCCCCTAGCGGGTCACAAGAGACCCAGTACTTC
NA	TRBD2	TRBV7-2	TRBJ2-7	CASSLALGSGTHEQYF	TGTGCCAGCAGCTTAGCGTTGGGTAGCGGGACCCACGAGCAGTACTTC
NA	TRBD1	TRBV7-2	TRBJ2-6	CASSLDLGRQGASEANVLTF	TGTGCCAGCAGCTTAGACCTGGGTCGACAGGGGGCGTCTGAGGCCAACGTCCTGACTTTC
NA	TRBD1	TRBV12-3/TRBV12-4	TRBJ2-1	CASSLAGTGGISYNEQFF	TGTGCCAGCAGTTTAGCTGGGACAGGGGGCATATCCTACAATGAGCAGTTCTTC
NA	TRBD1	TRBV9	TRBJ2-7	CASSAGQGMAYEQYF	TGTGCCAGCAGCGCCGGACAGGGAATGGCCTACGAGCAGTACTTC
NA	NA	TRBV9	TRBJ2-4	CASSAEFGDQYF	TGTGCCAGCAGCGCGGAGTTCGGCGACCAGTACTTC
few	TRBD2	TRBV2	TRBJ2-1	CASSEGSGTYNEQFF	TGTGCCAGCAGTGAAGGAAGCGGGACCTACAATGAGCAGTTCTTC
NA	TRBD2	TRBV4-1	TRBJ2-7	CASSQDAGRSYNEQYF	TGCGCCAGCAGCCAAGATGCCGGGAGGTCCTACAATGAGCAGTACTTC
NA	TRBD1	TRBV15	TRBJ2-5	CATSRRTGGSGETQYF	TGTGCCACCAGCAGGAGGACAGGGGGCTCGGGAGAGACCCAGTACTTC
NA	NA	TRBV5-1	TRBJ1-2	CASSSDGIYGYTF	TGCGCCAGCAGCTCGGACGGAATCTATGGCTACACCTTC
many	NA	TRBV12-3/TRBV12-4	TRBJ1-2	CASSLGEGVYGYTF	TGTGCCAGCAGTTTGGGGGAGGGTGTCTATGGCTACACCTTC
NA	TRBD1	TRBV12-3/TRBV12-4	TRBJ1-2	CASSIKGGQGYTF	TGTGCCAGCAGCATTAAAGGGGGCCAAGGCTACACCTTC
few	NA	TRBV24-1	TRBJ2-1	CATSDFGRGTINEQFF	TGTGCCACCAGTGATTTCGGCAGGGGAACGATCAATGAGCAGTTCTTC
few	TRBD1	TRBV10-2	TRBJ1-2	CASSEWTGTGADYGYTF	TGCGCCAGCAGTGAGTGGACCGGGACAGGCGCGGACTATGGCTACACCTTC
NA	TRBD1	TRBV4-3	TRBJ2-7	CASSQDLGDRGYEQYF	TGCGCCAGCAGCCAAGATTTAGGGGACAGGGGATACGAGCAGTACTTC
NA	TRBD1	TRBV12-3/TRBV12-4	TRBJ2-3	CASSKRQGADTQYF	TGTGCCAGCAGCAAGAGACAGGGAGCAGATACGCAGTATTTT
NA	NA	TRBV27	TRBJ1-4	CASSFDQLDEKLFF	TGTGCCAGCAGTTTCGATCAGCTAGATGAAAAACTGTTTTTT